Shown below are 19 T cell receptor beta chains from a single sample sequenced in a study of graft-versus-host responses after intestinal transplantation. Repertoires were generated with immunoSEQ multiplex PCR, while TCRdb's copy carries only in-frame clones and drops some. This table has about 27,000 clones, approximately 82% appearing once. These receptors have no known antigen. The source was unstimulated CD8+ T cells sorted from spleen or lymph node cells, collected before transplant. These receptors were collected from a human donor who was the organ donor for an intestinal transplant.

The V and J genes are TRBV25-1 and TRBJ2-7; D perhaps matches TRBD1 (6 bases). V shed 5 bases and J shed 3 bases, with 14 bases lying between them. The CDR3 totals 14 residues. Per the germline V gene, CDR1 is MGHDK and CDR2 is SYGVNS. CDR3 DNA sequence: TGTGCCAGCAGTTGGTCCGGGACACACTACGAGCAGTACTTC. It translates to CASSWSGTHYEQYF.

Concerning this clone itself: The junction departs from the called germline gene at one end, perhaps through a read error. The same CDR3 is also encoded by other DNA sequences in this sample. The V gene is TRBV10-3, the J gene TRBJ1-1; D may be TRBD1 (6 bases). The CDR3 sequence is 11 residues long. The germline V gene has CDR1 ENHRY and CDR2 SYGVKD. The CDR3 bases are TGTGCCGTCAGCGGACAGACTAGAGCTTTCTTT. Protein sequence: CAVSGQTRAFF.

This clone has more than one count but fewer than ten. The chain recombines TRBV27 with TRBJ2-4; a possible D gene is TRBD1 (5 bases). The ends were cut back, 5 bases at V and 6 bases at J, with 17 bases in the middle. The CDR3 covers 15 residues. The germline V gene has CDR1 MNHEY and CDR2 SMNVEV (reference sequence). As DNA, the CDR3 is TGTGCCAGCAGTAGCAGCCCAGGGTGGGGAAACATTCAGTACTTC. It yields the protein CASSSSPGWGNIQYF.

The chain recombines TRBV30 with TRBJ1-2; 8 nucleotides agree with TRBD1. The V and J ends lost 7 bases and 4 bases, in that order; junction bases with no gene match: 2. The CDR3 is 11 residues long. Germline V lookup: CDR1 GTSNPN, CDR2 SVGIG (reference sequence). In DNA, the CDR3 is TGTGCCTTAACAGGGGGCTATGGCTACACCTTC. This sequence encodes CALTGGYGYTF.

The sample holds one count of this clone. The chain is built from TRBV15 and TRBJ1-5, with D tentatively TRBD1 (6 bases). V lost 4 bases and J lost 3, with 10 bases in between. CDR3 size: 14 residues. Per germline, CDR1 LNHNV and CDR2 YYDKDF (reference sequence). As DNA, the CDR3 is TGTGCCACCAGCACTTACAGGGCCAATCAGCCCCAGCATTTT. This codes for CATSTYRANQPQHF.

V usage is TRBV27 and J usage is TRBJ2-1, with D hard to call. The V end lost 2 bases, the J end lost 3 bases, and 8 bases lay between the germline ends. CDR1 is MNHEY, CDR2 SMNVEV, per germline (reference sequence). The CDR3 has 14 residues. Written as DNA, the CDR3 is TGTGCCAGCAGTTTAAGGACGTTCTACAATGAGCAGTTCTTC. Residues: CASSLRTFYNEQFF.

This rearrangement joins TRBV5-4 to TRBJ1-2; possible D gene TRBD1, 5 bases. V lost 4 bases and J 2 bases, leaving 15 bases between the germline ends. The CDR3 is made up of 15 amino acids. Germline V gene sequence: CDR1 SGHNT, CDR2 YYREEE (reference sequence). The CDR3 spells CASSLVGRLNYGYTF. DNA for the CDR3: TGTGCCAGCAGCCTGGTGGGACGGTTGAACTATGGCTACACCTTC.

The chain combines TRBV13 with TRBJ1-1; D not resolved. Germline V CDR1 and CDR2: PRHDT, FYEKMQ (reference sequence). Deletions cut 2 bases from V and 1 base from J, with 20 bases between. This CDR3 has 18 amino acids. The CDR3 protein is CASSLTNSRGSSNTEAFF. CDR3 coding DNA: TGTGCCAGCAGCTTAACTAATTCCCGGGGTTCCTCGAACACTGAAGCTTTCTTT.

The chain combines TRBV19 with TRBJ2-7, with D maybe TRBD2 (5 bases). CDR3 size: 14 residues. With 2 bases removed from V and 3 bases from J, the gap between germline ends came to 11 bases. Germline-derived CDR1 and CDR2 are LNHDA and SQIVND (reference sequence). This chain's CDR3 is CASSILSGSYEQYF. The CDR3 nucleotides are TGTGCCAGTAGTATACTTTCGGGGAGCTACGAGCAGTACTTC.

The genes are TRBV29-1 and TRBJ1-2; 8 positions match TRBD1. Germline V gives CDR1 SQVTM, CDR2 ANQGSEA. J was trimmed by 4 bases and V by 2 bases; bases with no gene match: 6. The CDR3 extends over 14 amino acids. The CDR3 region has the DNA TGCAGCGTTGAACCAGGGGGCGCGGGCTATGGCTACACCTTC. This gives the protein CSVEPGGAGYGYTF.

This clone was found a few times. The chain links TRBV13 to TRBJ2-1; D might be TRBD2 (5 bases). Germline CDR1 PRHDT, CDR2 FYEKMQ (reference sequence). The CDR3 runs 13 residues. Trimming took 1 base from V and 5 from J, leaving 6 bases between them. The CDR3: CASSLELDNEQFF. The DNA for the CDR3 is TGTGCCAGCAGCTTAGAACTAGACAATGAGCAGTTCTTC.

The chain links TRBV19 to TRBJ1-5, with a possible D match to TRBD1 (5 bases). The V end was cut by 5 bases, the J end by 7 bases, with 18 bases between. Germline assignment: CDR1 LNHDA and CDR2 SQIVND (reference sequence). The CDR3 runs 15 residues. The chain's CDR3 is CASSPGGGVGQPQHF. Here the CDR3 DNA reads TGTGCCAGTAGTCCGGGGGGAGGGGTAGGCCAGCCCCAGCATTTT.

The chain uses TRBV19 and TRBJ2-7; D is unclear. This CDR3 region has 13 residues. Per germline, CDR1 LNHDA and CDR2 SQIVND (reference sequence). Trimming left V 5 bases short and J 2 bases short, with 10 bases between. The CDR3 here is CASSASGTYEQYF. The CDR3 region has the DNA TGTGCCAGTAGTGCCTCCGGTACCTACGAGCAGTACTTC.

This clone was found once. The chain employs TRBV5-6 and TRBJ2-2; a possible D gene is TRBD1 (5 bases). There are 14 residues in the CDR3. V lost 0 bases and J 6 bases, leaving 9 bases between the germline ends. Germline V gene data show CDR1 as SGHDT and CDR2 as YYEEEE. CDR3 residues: CASSLGQYPGELFF. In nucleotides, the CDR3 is TGTGCCAGCAGCTTGGGACAGTATCCCGGGGAGCTGTTTTTT. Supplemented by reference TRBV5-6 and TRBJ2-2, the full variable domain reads DAGVTQSPTHLIKTRGQQVTLRCSPKSGHDTVSWYQQALGQGPQFIFQYYEEEERQRGNFPDRFSGHQFPNYSSELNVNALLLGDSALYLCASSLGQYPGELFFGEGSRLTVL.

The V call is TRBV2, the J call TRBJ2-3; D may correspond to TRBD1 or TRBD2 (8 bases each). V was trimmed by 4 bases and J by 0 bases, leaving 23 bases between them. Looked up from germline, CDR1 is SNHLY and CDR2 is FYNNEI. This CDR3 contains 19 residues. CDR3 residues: CASSVAGSSQGASTDTQYF. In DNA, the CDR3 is TGTGCCAGCAGTGTAGCGGGGTCCTCCCAGGGGGCTAGCACAGATACGCAGTATTTT.

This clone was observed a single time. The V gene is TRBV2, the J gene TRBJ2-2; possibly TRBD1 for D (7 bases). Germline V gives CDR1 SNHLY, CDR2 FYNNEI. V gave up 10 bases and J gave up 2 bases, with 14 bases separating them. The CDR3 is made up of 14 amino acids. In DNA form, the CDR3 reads TGTGCCACGCGGGACAGATTTAACACCGGGGAGCTGTTTTTT. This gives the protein CATRDRFNTGELFF.

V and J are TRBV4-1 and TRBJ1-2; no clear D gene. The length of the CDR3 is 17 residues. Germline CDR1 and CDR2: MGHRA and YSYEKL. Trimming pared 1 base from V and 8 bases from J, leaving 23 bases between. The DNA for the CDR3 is TGCGCCAGCAGCCAAGTCGAGGGAGTTTGGGTCCTTGGGGGCTACACCTTC. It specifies CASSQVEGVWVLGGYTF.

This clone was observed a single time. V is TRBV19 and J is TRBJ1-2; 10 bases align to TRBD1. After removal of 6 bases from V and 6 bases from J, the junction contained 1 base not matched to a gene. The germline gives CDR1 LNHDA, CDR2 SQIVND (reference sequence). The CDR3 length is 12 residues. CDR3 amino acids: CASRTGGDGYTF. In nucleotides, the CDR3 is TGTGCCAGTAGGACAGGGGGCGATGGCTACACCTTC.

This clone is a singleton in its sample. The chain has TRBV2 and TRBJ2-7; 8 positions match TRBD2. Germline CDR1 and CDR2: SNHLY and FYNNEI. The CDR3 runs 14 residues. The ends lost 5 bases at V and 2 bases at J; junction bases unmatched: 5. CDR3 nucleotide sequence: TGTGCCAGCAGTCCTAGACTAGCGACCTACGAGCAGTACTTC. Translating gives CASSPRLATYEQYF.